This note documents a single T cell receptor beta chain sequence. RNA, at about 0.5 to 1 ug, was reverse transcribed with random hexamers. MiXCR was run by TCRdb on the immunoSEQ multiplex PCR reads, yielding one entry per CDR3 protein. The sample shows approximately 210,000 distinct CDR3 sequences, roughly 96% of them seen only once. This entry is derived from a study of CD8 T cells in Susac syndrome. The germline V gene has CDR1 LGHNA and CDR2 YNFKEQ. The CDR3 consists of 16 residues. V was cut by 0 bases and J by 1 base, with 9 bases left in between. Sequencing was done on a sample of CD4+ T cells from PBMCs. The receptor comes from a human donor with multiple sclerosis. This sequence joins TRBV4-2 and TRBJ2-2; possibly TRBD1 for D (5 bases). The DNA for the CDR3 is TGTGCCAGCAGCCAAGATCCAGGGAAGAACACCGGGGAGCTGTTTTTT. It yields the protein CASSQDPGKNTGELFF.